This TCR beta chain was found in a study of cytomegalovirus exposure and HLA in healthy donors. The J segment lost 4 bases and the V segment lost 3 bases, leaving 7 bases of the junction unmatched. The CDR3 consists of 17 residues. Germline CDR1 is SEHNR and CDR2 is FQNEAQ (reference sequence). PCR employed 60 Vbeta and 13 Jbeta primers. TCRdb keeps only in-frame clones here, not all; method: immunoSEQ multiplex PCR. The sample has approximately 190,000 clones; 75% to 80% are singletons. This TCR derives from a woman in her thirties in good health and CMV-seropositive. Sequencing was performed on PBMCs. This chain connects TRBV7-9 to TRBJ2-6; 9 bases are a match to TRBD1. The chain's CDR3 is CASSFWTGVSGANVLTF. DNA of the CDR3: TGTGCCAGCAGCTTTTGGACAGGGGTATCAGGGGCCAACGTCCTGACTTTC. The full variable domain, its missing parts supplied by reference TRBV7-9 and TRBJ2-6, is DTGVSQNPRHKITKRGQNVTFRCDPISEHNRLYWYRQTLGQGPEFLTYFQNEAQLEKSRLLSDRFSAERPKGSFSTLEIQRTEQGDSAMYLCASSFWTGVSGANVLTFGAGSRLTVL.